These 11 T cell receptor beta chains share one sample of origin, sequenced in a study of cytomegalovirus exposure and HLA in healthy donors. In the PCR, 60 Vbeta and 13 Jbeta primers were used. Using immunoSEQ multiplex PCR, the repertoire was profiled, and TCRdb retains in-frame clones only, with some absent. Of some 70,000 clones listed, less than 85% are singletons. Sequenced sample: PBMCs. Receptor source: a woman aged 45-59 years in good health and CMV-seronegative.

V gene TRBV10-3 combines with J gene TRBJ2-7; D gene unclear. The germline CDR1 and CDR2 sequences are ENHRY and SYGVKD. The CDR3 contains 15 residues. Trimming shortened V by 2 bases and J by 4 bases, and 15 bases separated the two germline ends. The CDR3 DNA reads as TGTGCCATCAGTGAGCCGCGGCTCTTCGAATACGAGCAGTACTTC. This encodes CAISEPRLFEYEQYF.

V usage is TRBV6-5 and J usage is TRBJ2-5, with 9 bases identical to TRBD2. The J segment lost 0 bases and the V segment lost 2 bases, leaving 4 bases of the junction unmatched. The CDR3 contains 16 residues. CDR1 is MNHEY, CDR2 SVGAGI, per germline. CDR3 region: CASSYRGGVYQETQYF. CDR3 bases: TGTGCCAGCAGTTACCGCGGGGGGGTGTACCAAGAGACCCAGTACTTC.

A single count supports this clone. The rearrangement joins TRBV5-1 to TRBJ2-1; 7 bases agree with TRBD2. The CDR3 totals 15 residues. In germline, CDR1 is SGHRS, CDR2 YFSETQ. The junction had 12 bases not matched to a gene; V was cut back by 4 bases and J by 8 bases. The CDR3 coding sequence is TGCGCCAGCAGCCCCCCACTAGCGAGGGGTGATGAGCAGTTCTTC. Translated: CASSPPLARGDEQFF.

The chain recombines TRBV29-1 with TRBJ2-7; maybe TRBD1 (6 bases). Germline-derived CDR1 and CDR2 are SQVTM and ANQGSEA. CDR3 length: 14 residues. V was shortened by 3 bases and J by 5 bases, with 17 bases between the two germline ends. CDR3 nucleotide sequence: TGCAGCGTTGAGTCTCAGGGGTGGGGCGACGAGCAGTACTTC. It encodes CSVESQGWGDEQYF.

The CDR3 DNA reads TGTGCCAGCAGAGCAGGGGGCGGCTATGGCTACACCTTC. Its protein product is CASRAGGGYGYTF. The V gene is TRBV28, the J gene TRBJ1-2; TRBD1 aligns across 8 bases. The CDR3 covers 13 residues. Germline V gene data show CDR1 as MDHEN and CDR2 as SYDVKM. V shed 6 bases, J shed 4 bases, and the junction held 4 bases outside the gene matches.

The genes are TRBV6-5 and TRBJ1-5; maybe TRBD1 (5 bases). The length of the CDR3 is 14 residues. Trimming left V 6 bases short and J 3 bases short, with 12 bases between. The V gene's germline CDR1 is MNHEY and CDR2 SVGAGI. The CDR3 sequence: CASRSTGSNQPQHF. The CDR3 DNA reads as TGTGCCAGCAGAAGTACAGGTTCCAATCAGCCCCAGCATTTT.

The chain couples TRBV6-4 to TRBJ2-3, with 9 bases fitting TRBD2. CDR1 and CDR2 (germline): MRHNA, SNTAGT. After removal of 0 bases from V and 10 bases from J, the junction contained 2 bases not matched to a gene. This CDR3 comprises 13 residues. The CDR3 is CASSDSLAGAQYF. The CDR3 coding sequence is TGTGCCAGCAGTGACTCACTAGCGGGCGCGCAGTATTTT.

The rearrangement uses TRBV18 and TRBJ1-1; 12 positions match TRBD1. The CDR3 length is 17 residues. J gave up 4 bases and V 3 bases, and 9 bases lay outside the gene matches. The germline gives CDR1 KGHSH, CDR2 LQKENI. This chain's CDR3 is CASSPTGTGGLGTEAFF. The CDR3 region has the DNA TGTGCCAGCTCACCTACCGGGACAGGGGGCCTGGGCACTGAAGCTTTCTTT.

The V call is TRBV5-1, the J call TRBJ1-1; a weak D match, TRBD1 (5 bases). The CDR3 spans 13 residues. Germline V gene sequence: CDR1 SGHRS, CDR2 YFSETQ. V lost 2 bases, J lost 2 bases, and 7 bases lay in between. CDR3 coding DNA: TGCGCCAGCAGCTTAGGGGTAAACACTGAAGCTTTCTTT. It codes for CASSLGVNTEAFF.

The rearrangement uses TRBV18 and TRBJ1-1; D unresolved. Trimming pared 3 bases from V and 4 bases from J, leaving 15 bases between. In germline, CDR1 is KGHSH, CDR2 LQKENI. This CDR3 has 15 amino acids. The CDR3, as DNA: TGTGCCAGCTCACCCTTCTCTGAGAGGATCACTGAAGCTTTCTTT. Residues: CASSPFSERITEAFF.

The genes are TRBV4-1 and TRBJ1-2; D call uncertain. Looked up from germline, CDR1 is MGHRA and CDR2 is YSYEKL. The germline V and J ends were trimmed by 0 bases and 8 bases, with 13 bases remaining between them. CDR3 length equals 14 residues. The CDR3 is CASSQDTRASGYTF. In DNA form, the CDR3 reads TGCGCCAGCAGCCAAGATACGAGGGCGTCGGGCTACACCTTC.